Below, 25 T cell receptor delta chains from the same sample are listed, as sequenced in a study of Vδ1+ human thymocytes (dated by TCRdb to the late 2010s). What the authors observed across the whole study: In contrast to oligoclonal peripheral blood repertoires, thymic TRG and TRD repertoires appeared to be highly polyclonal with Gaussian CDR3 length distributions.

Sequenced using an Illumina MiSeq. RNA extraction was carried out with the RNeasy mini kit, and reverse transcription was then done using Superscript III. Multiplex PCR was used to generate CDR3 amplicons, with pooled V-gene forward primers and a constant-region reverse primer carrying Illumina adaptor overhangs. Clones were re-identified by TCRdb from the public reads with CATT, and rows with the same DNA were merged. For this sample there are about 25,000 delta-chain clones; about 7% appear just once. Of the sample, approximately 1% is held by the ten largest clones. What these receptors recognize is not known. Material for sequencing was Vdelta1+ gamma-delta thymocytes from the thymus. What this sample's cell subset or site label stands for: FACS-sorted CD3+ TCRalphabeta- TCRVdelta1+ TCRVdelta2- thymocytes. The receptors stem from a girl under three years old who had congenital heart surgery.

V usage is TRDV1 and J usage is TRDJ1, with 9 bases aligning to TRDD3. The V and J ends lost 0 bases and 0 bases, in that order; junction bases with no gene match: 14. The CDR3 loop spans 20 amino acids. In germline, CDR1 is TSWWSYY, CDR2 QGS. The CDR3 coding sequence is TGTGCTCTTGGGGAACTAACGCGCCGTACTGGGGGACACTACACCGATAAACTCATCTTT. Amino acids: CALGELTRRTGGHYTDKLIF.

The V and J genes are TRDV1 and TRDJ1; D is perhaps TRDD3 (5 bases). Trimming left V 4 bases short and J 2 bases short, with 17 bases between. This CDR3 comprises 16 residues. The germline CDR1 and CDR2 sequences are TSWWSYY and QGS. CDR3 region: CALGGGWPWATDKLIF. The CDR3 DNA follows: TGTGCTCTTGGGGGCGGGTGGCCCTGGGCTACCGATAAACTCATCTTT.

A few counts support this clone. The J gene is TRDJ1, the V gene TRDV1; D is possibly TRDD2 (8 bases). Germline values: CDR1 TSWWSYY, CDR2 QGS. CDR3 length equals 20 residues. The V end lost 1 base, the J end lost 3 bases, and 27 bases lay between the germline ends. CDR3 protein: CALGEPTSFLEWGNPDKLIF. DNA for the CDR3: TGTGCTCTTGGGGAACCTACGTCCTTCCTAGAGTGGGGGAATCCCGATAAACTCATCTTT.

This clone has more than one count but fewer than ten. The chain has TRDV1 and TRDJ1; no definite D call. This CDR3 has 16 amino acids. Trimming stripped 0 bases from V and 4 bases from J, with 15 bases between. Germline CDR1 TSWWSYY, CDR2 QGS. CDR3 sequence (DNA): TGTGCTCTTGGGGAACTAGGCCCCGAACAACACGATAAACTCATCTTT. Protein sequence: CALGELGPEQHDKLIF.

Notes on this clone: Other DNA sequences of this sample code for an identical CDR3. The rearrangement links TRDV1 to TRDJ1; D gene uncertain. The CDR3 extends over 17 amino acids. The germline V gene encodes CDR1 TSWWSYY and CDR2 QGS. V lost 2 bases, J lost 3 bases, and 19 bases lay in between. The CDR3 sequence is CALGEERSPPASDKLIF. CDR3 nucleotides: TGTGCTCTTGGGGAAGAACGGTCGCCCCCGGCCTCCGATAAACTCATCTTT.

This clone was picked up a small number of times. The chain links TRAV29/DV5 to TRDJ1; 10 bases fit TRDD3. The germline V gene has CDR1 NSMFDY and CDR2 ISSIKDK. Losses at the gene ends were 0 bases for V and 0 bases for J; bases not matched to a gene: 20. The CDR3 loop spans 21 amino acids. The CDR3 DNA reads as TGTGCAGCAAGCGCGCAGGCCCCCAGCTGGGGGATAAGTCCTCACACCGATAAACTCATCTTT. Translation: CAASAQAPSWGISPHTDKLIF. Full variable domain (rest looked up from reference TRAV29/DV5 and TRDJ1): DQQVKQNSPSLSVQEGRISILNCDYTNSMFDYFLWYKKYPAEGPTFLISISSIKDKNEDGRFTVFLNKSAKHLSLHIVPSQPGDSAVYFCAASAQAPSWGISPHTDKLIFGKGTRVTVEP.

This sequence joins TRDV1 and TRDJ1; 8 nucleotides line up with TRDD3. This CDR3 has 19 amino acids. Germline loops: CDR1 TSWWSYY, CDR2 QGS. V shed 0 bases, J shed 7 bases, and the junction held 19 bases outside the gene matches. The CDR3 loop is CALGELSPRSWGTGPKLIF. In DNA, the CDR3 is TGTGCTCTTGGGGAACTGAGCCCCCGAAGCTGGGGGACAGGCCCTAAACTCATCTTT.

The chain links TRDV1 to TRDJ1, with D hard to call. The V end lost 4 bases, the J end lost 0 bases, and 30 bases lay between the germline ends. This CDR3 is 21 amino acids long. CDR1 TSWWSYY and CDR2 QGS come from the germline V gene. In DNA form, the CDR3 reads TGTGCTCTTGGGGCGTTTTCCCACCACGGCTGGTCGGGCTTATACACCGATAAACTCATCTTT. Translation gives CALGAFSHHGWSGLYTDKLIF.

The J gene was reported as TRDJ1; the V gene went uncalled; no DNA check was done on the table's D call, TRDD3. This CDR3 has 22 residues. CDR3 in amino acids: CALGDFRGRWGIPRTVFDKLIF. Here the CDR3 DNA reads TGTGCTCTTGGGGACTTCAGGGGGAGGTGGGGGATACCTCGTACGGTCTTCGATAAACTCATCTTT.

Only a few counts were recorded for this clone. J is TRDJ1 and V is TRDV1; 9 nucleotides agree with TRDD3. There are 19 residues in the CDR3. Germline CDR1 TSWWSYY, CDR2 QGS. V was clipped by 2 bases and J by 0 bases; unmatched bases: 13. In DNA form, the CDR3 reads TGTGCTCTTGGGGAAGGAGACTTGGACTGGGGGACCCACACCGATAAACTCATCTTT. Protein sequence: CALGEGDLDWGTHTDKLIF.

The sample holds a few counts of this clone. This rearrangement joins TRDV1 to TRDJ1; D is perhaps TRDD3 (6 bases). CDR1 is TSWWSYY, CDR2 QGS, per germline. CDR3 size: 19 residues. Trimming removed 0 bases at V and 0 bases at J, with 20 bases between. In DNA form, the CDR3 reads TGTGCTCTTGGGGAACTACCTATGTGTGGGGGTCTGAACACCGATAAACTCATCTTT. This gives the protein CALGELPMCGGLNTDKLIF.

By its share, this clone is medium-sized. This rearrangement joins TRDV2 to TRDJ2; 11 bases align to TRDD3. Germline assignment: CDR1 GEAIGNYY and CDR2 EKD. V was clipped by 5 bases and J by 5 bases; unmatched bases: 24. This CDR3 is 21 amino acids long. The DNA for the CDR3 is TGTGCCTGTGTATATGGGGGATACGGGTTTATTTTGACGGGGAATACAGCACAACTCTTCTTT. Protein: CACVYGGYGFILTGNTAQLFF.

V is TRDV1 and J is TRDJ1, with D uncertain. CDR1 and CDR2 (germline): TSWWSYY, QGS. CDR3 length: 14 amino acids. V was shortened by 8 bases and J by 0 bases, with 13 bases between the two germline ends. The DNA for the CDR3 is TGTGCTCTTATACCCTATCGGTACACCGATAAACTCATCTTT. Translation gives CALIPYRYTDKLIF.

The table lists this clone with a count of one. The rearrangement uses TRDV1 and TRDJ1; 9 bases match TRDD2. The J gene, not given by TCRdb, was assigned here from a germline match of the nucleotide sequence. The germline V gene has CDR1 TSWWSYY and CDR2 QGS. This CDR3 comprises 17 residues. Germline trimming cut 2 bases from V and 8 bases from J; bases unmatched to any gene: 15. The DNA for the CDR3 is TGTGCTCTTGGGGAAGAAACCTTCCTACGGCGGGATAGGAAACTCATCTTT. This sequence encodes CALGEETFLRRDRKLIF.

This clone was counted only a few times. A read error may be the cause here, since a much bigger clone is one base away. The chain links TRAV29/DV5 to TRDJ1; 7 bases agree with TRDD3. The end of the DNA is better explained by TRDJ2, so the J call may be wrong. The CDR3 runs to 12 residues. Germline V gene sequence: CDR1 NSMFDY, CDR2 ISSIKDK. DNA for the CDR3: TGTGCAGCAAGCGCGTGGGATACATGTCTCTTCTTT. Translated, it gives CAASAWDTCLFF.

This clone turned up a few times. The chain has TRDV1 and TRDJ1; D gene unclear. Trimming shortened V by 1 base and J by 0 bases, and 30 bases separated the two germline ends. CDR3 length: 22 amino acids. Germline values: CDR1 TSWWSYY, CDR2 QGS. The CDR3 sequence is CALGEPPIRRDLPHSYTDKLIF. For the CDR3, the DNA is TGTGCTCTTGGGGAACCCCCCATCCGAAGAGATTTACCCCATTCGTACACCGATAAACTCATCTTT.

The rearrangement uses TRDV1 and TRDJ1, with 8 bases aligning to TRDD3. The V gene end was trimmed by 0 bases and the J gene end by 2 bases; junction bases not matched to a gene: 14. The CDR3 is 19 amino acids. Germline V gene lookup returns CDR1 TSWWSYY and CDR2 QGS. The CDR3 bases are TGTGCTCTTGGGGAACTCGATGCCTACGGGGGGATAAAGACCGATAAACTCATCTTT. Protein product: CALGELDAYGGIKTDKLIF.

This clone came up a few times. A read error may account for a junction end that differs from germline. The genes are TRDV1 and TRDJ1; D is possibly TRDD2 or TRDD3 (6 bases each). Germline V gene sequence: CDR1 TSWWSYY, CDR2 QGS. The CDR3 extends over 17 amino acids. This CDR3 reads CAPGELSYVLYTDKLIF. In DNA form, the CDR3 reads TGTGCTCCTGGGGAACTTTCCTATGTGTTGTACACCGATAAACTCATCTTT.

This clone has just a few counts. The chain joins TRDV1 to TRDJ1, with TRDD3 matching over 10 bases. The CDR3 runs 19 residues. With V trimmed by 3 bases and J by 6 bases, 19 bases remained unmatched. CDR1 and CDR2 (germline): TSWWSYY, QGS. The CDR3 DNA reads as TGTGCTCTTGGGGACACAATCCGCGATTCCCCAACTGGGGGATATAAACTCATCTTT. This translates into CALGDTIRDSPTGGYKLIF.

The gene calls are TRDV1 and TRDJ1; 12 bases fit TRDD3. There are 15 residues in the CDR3. Germline V gene sequence: CDR1 TSWWSYY, CDR2 QGS. Trimming cost V 5 bases and J 4 bases; bases outside gene matches: 5. This chain's CDR3 is CALGTPGGYGDKLIF. The CDR3, as DNA: TGTGCTCTTGGGACACCTGGGGGATACGGCGATAAACTCATCTTT.

This clone was seen only a few times. J is TRDJ1 and V is TRDV1; D remains unclear. The CDR3 totals 19 residues. The V and J ends lost 2 bases and 2 bases respectively, with 24 bases between them. Germline V CDR1 and CDR2: TSWWSYY, QGS. CDR3 region: CALGEGSRPASGYTDKLIF. CDR3 DNA sequence: TGTGCTCTTGGGGAAGGCTCTCGGCCGGCATCGGGGTATACCGATAAACTCATCTTT.

This clone has more than one count but fewer than ten. This same CDR3 is encoded by further DNA sequences in the sample. The chain joins TRDV1 to TRDJ1, with 10 nucleotides matching TRDD3. This CDR3 region has 21 residues. Germline CDR1 reads TSWWSYY; CDR2 reads QGS. V shed 0 bases and J 1 base; nucleotides not matched to a gene: 17. This CDR3 reads CALGELEFTALLGDGTDKLIF. The CDR3 DNA sequence: TGTGCTCTTGGGGAACTAGAGTTCACTGCCCTACTGGGGGATGGCACCGATAAACTCATCTTT.

By frequency in the sample, this clone is medium-sized. The V and J genes are TRDV2 and TRDJ1; 11 bases line up with TRDD3. After removal of 1 base from V and 2 bases from J, the junction contained 11 bases not matched to a gene. The CDR3 extends over 18 amino acids. CDR1 is GEAIGNYY and CDR2 is EKD in the germline V gene. The CDR3 region has the DNA TGTGCCTGTGACACGACGGCCTTACTGGGGGATAGTACCGATAAACTCATCTTT. This translates into CACDTTALLGDSTDKLIF.

This clone was seen a few times. The chain recombines TRDV1 with TRDJ1; tentative D call: TRDD3 (6 bases). V dropped 1 base and J dropped 0 bases, with 33 bases sitting between them. Per the germline V gene, CDR1 is TSWWSYY and CDR2 is QGS. CDR3 length: 23 residues. The CDR3 coding sequence is TGTGCTCTTGGGGAACCGGGGGGACACGCTCGACCCCACGGTAGGGTTTACACCGATAAACTCATCTTT. Protein product: CALGEPGGHARPHGRVYTDKLIF.

Comments on this clone: At one end, the junction sequence differs from germline, possibly due to a read error. V and J are TRDV1 and TRDJ1; 13 bases align to TRDD3. This CDR3 contains 23 residues. Germline values: CDR1 TSWWSYY, CDR2 QGS. As DNA, the CDR3 is TGTGCTCTTGGGGAACTGTCCCTACGGGTTGACTGGGGGATACGTCTGTACACCGACAAACTCATCTTT. The encoded protein is CALGELSLRVDWGIRLYTDKLIF.